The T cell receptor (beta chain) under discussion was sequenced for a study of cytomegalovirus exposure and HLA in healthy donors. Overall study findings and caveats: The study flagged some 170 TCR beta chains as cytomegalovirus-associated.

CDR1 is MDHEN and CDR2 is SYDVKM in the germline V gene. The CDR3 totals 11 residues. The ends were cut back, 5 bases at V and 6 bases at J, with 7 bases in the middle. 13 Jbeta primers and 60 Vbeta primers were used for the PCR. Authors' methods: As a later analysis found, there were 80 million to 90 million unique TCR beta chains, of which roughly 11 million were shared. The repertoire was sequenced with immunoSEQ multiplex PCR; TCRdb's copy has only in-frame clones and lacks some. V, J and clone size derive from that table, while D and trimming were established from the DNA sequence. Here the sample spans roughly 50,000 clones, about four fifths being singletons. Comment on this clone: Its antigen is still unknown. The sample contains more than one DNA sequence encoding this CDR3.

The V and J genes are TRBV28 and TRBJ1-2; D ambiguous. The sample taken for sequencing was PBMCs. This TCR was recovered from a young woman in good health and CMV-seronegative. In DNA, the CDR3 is TGTGCCAGCAGTCGGGGAAATGGCTACACCTTC. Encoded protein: CASSRGNGYTF.